This TCR beta chain originates from a study of identical twins. Study-wide findings and caveats: Recombination models fit unrelated individuals' TCR alpha sharing but underestimated twins'.

In regard to this clonotype: Its antigen remains unknown.

Looked up from germline, CDR1 is MNHEY and CDR2 is SVGEGT. Trimming took 7 bases from V and 5 from J, leaving 9 bases between them. The CDR3 length is 12 residues. TCRdb passed the 5' RACE reads through MiXCR, listing each CDR3 protein once. The sample consists of approximately 500,000 distinct CDR3 sequences, roughly 26% of them appearing once. This sample was shared with a second study, whose subject was T cells expressing NK-cell markers.

The source material was CD4+ T cells sorted from blood. The chain couples TRBV6-2 or TRBV6-3 to TRBJ2-1, with D possibly being TRBD2 (6 bases). This clonotype was obtained from a woman aged 18 to 35 in good health. CDR3 sequence reads: CASMGRNNEQFF. The CDR3 coding sequence is TGTGCCAGCATGGGGAGGAACAATGAGCAGTTCTTC.